The T cell receptor beta chain described here comes from a study of T-cell memory formation after mild COVID-19. Overall study: TCR clusters were mostly donor specific. Study-level points and caveats: Memory cells collected pre-infection included some clones that later responded, suggesting cross-reactive memory joined. Clones which contracted sat mainly in CM and EM if CD4+, and in EMRA if CD8+.

TCR alpha and TCR beta cDNA libraries carrying sample barcodes and UMIs came from 5'RACE with constant-segment primers. Using its own MiXCR run on the 5' RACE reads, TCRdb lists one record per CDR3 protein. The sample lists around 200,000 distinct CDR3 sequences, about 22% occurring once. This clonotype was recorded a few times. What it binds is not known. Material for sequencing was PBMCs or a T cell subset sorted from them (not recorded which). The clonotype originates from an adult woman who had mild COVID-19 (a few samples of this study predate the infection). Cell type and time point are not known.

The CDR3 nucleotides read TGCAGCGTTGTTTGGGGCGACACCGGGGAGCTGTTTTTT. This codes for CSVVWGDTGELFF. V usage is TRBV29-1 and J usage is TRBJ2-2; tentative D call: TRBD1 (5 bases). Germline CDR1 SQVTM, CDR2 ANQGSEA. The V and J ends lost 4 bases and 3 bases respectively, with 9 bases between them. This CDR3 region has 13 residues.